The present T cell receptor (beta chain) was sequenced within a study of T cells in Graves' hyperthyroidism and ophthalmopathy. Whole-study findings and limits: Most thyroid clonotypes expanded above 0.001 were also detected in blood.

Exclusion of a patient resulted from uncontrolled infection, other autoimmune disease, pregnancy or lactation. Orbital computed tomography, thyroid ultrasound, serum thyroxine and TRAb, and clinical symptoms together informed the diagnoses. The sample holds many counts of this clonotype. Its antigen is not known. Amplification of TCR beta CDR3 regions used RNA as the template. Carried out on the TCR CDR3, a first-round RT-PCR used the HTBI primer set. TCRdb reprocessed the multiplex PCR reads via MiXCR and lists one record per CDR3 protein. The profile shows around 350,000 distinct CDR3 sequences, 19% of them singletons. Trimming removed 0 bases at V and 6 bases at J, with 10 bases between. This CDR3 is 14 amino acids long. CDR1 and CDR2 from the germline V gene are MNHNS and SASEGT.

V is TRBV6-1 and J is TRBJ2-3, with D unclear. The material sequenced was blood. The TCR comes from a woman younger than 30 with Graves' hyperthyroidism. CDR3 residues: CASSEAGSVDTQYF. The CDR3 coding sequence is TGTGCCAGCAGTGAAGCGGGAAGTGTTGATACGCAGTATTTT.